The clone carrying this T cell receptor (beta chain) appeared once. The data were obtained in a study of cytomegalovirus exposure and HLA in healthy donors. Germline values: CDR1 MNHNY, CDR2 SVGAGI (reference sequence). CDR3 length: 14 amino acids. Trimming removed 1 base from V and 4 bases from J; junction bases left unmatched: 4. TCRdb's copy holds only in-frame clones and misses some; the assay was immunoSEQ multiplex PCR. In the table there are tens of thousands of clones, about 96% of which are singletons. The source material was PBMCs. The chain couples TRBV6-6 to TRBJ2-7; 7 positions match TRBD2. The TCR comes from a man younger than 35 in good health and CMV-seronegative. CDR3 protein: CASSYYGLGYEQYF. As DNA, the CDR3 is TGTGCCAGCAGTTACTACGGACTAGGGTACGAGCAGTACTTC.